These 28 T cell receptor beta chains were sequenced from one sample in a study of T-cell reconstitution after alpha-beta-depleted transplantation in children. The TCRbeta library incorporated unique molecular identifiers. TCRdb independently ran MiXCR on the PCR reads; one entry per CDR3 protein. The sample consists of more than 500,000 distinct CDR3 sequences, approximately 10% of them appearing once. The sample consisted of PBMCs, mostly from graft donor cells, taken 180 days after TCRalphabeta/CD19-depleted stem cell transplant. The receptors were gathered from a female patient between 2 and 15 years old who had a stem cell transplant for aplastic anemia, so the T cells may come from the graft donor.

This clonotype came up many times. The chain joins TRBV18 to TRBJ2-1; 11 bases line up with TRBD2. Germline V gene data show CDR1 as KGHSH and CDR2 as LQKENI. The CDR3 contains 16 residues. Trimming removed 0 bases from V and 3 bases from J; junction bases left unmatched: 1. The CDR3 loop reads CASSPPGLAVYNEQFF. In nucleotides, the CDR3 is TGTGCCAGCTCACCACCGGGACTAGCGGTCTACAATGAGCAGTTCTTC.

The gene calls are TRBV29-1 and TRBJ2-1; 7 nucleotides align to TRBD2. The CDR3 contains 14 residues. In germline, CDR1 is SQVTM, CDR2 ANQGSEA. Trimming at V came to 3 bases and at J to 1 base, leaving 3 bases not matched to a gene. CDR3 residues: CSVEGGGSYNEQFF. The CDR3 DNA is TGCAGCGTTGAGGGGGGAGGGTCCTACAATGAGCAGTTCTTC.

This clonotype has more than one count but fewer than ten. This chain joins TRBV6-2 or TRBV6-3 and TRBJ1-5, with a weak D call TRBD1 (6 bases). This CDR3 contains 16 residues. Germline CDR1 and CDR2: MNHEY and SVGEGT. Trimming shortened V by 2 bases and J by 3 bases, and 14 bases separated the two germline ends. In nucleotides, the CDR3 is TGTGCCAGCAGTTACGGCTGGGCAGGGGACAATCAGCCCCAGCATTTT. The encoded protein is CASSYGWAGDNQPQHF.

This clonotype was observed a few times. The chain is built from TRBV5-6 and TRBJ2-2; TRBD1 agrees at 10 bases. This CDR3 is 16 amino acids long. Germline CDR1 SGHDT, CDR2 YYEEEE. Unmatched junction bases numbered 4, after V lost 2 bases and J lost 3 bases. The CDR3 sequence: CASSFRTGGDTGELFF. The CDR3 nucleotides are TGTGCCAGCAGCTTCCGGACAGGGGGGGACACCGGGGAGCTGTTTTTT.

V gene TRBV29-1 combines with J gene TRBJ2-2; maybe TRBD2 (6 bases). Germline loops: CDR1 SQVTM, CDR2 ANQGSEA. V lost 5 bases and J lost 0, with 10 bases in between. The CDR3 runs 14 residues. Here the CDR3 DNA reads TGCAGCGTTCGGGGGATTTCGAACACCGGGGAGCTGTTTTTT. Translating it yields CSVRGISNTGELFF.

V usage is TRBV5-6 and J usage is TRBJ2-7, with 8 bases matching TRBD2. Germline V gives CDR1 SGHDT, CDR2 YYEEEE. The CDR3 totals 12 residues. The J segment lost 5 bases and the V segment lost 7 bases, leaving 5 bases of the junction unmatched. The CDR3 sequence: CASRGGGHEQYV. Written as DNA, the CDR3 is TGTGCCAGCCGGGGGGGTGGCCACGAGCAGTACGTC.

The chain couples TRBV9 to TRBJ2-3; D is unclear. Germline V CDR1 and CDR2: SGDLS, YYNGEE. V lost 3 bases to trimming and J lost 0 bases, with 11 bases between them. CDR3 size: 15 residues. The DNA of the CDR3 is TGTGCCAGCAGCGAGCGCAGGACGAGCACAGATACGCAGTATTTT. It yields the protein CASSERRTSTDTQYF.

The rearrangement joins TRBV4-3 to TRBJ2-1, with 11 bases identical to TRBD2. With 5 bases clipped from V and 0 bases from J, the junction kept 9 bases outside the gene matches. The CDR3 has 18 residues. The germline V gene encodes CDR1 LGHNA and CDR2 YSLEER. The CDR3 loop is CASSRGLAAAPSYNEQFF. The CDR3 DNA is TGCGCCAGCAGCAGGGGACTAGCGGCTGCCCCCTCCTACAATGAGCAGTTCTTC.

The chain carries TRBV11-2 and TRBJ2-7; D may match TRBD1 or TRBD2 (5 bases each). Germline values: CDR1 SGHAT, CDR2 FQNNGV. V lost 2 bases and J 2 bases, leaving 13 bases between the germline ends. This CDR3 has 15 amino acids. The CDR3, as DNA: TGTGCCAGCAGCTTAATCCGGGACCCCCCCTACGAGCAGTACGTC. Translated, it gives CASSLIRDPPYEQYV.

This clonotype was counted at least ten times. V and J are TRBV20-1 and TRBJ1-5; D possibly corresponds to TRBD1 (6 bases). Germline V gene lookup returns CDR1 DFQATT and CDR2 SNEGSKA (reference sequence). The CDR3 has 14 residues. Trimming took 0 bases from V and 4 from J, leaving 10 bases between them. The CDR3 bases are TGCAGTGCTAGAGATAGTCAGGGGAATCAGCCCCAGCATTTT. This translates into CSARDSQGNQPQHF.

With regard to this clonotype: One junction end disagrees with the germline gene, perhaps due to a read error. The chain joins TRBV7-8 to TRBJ2-5, with 9 bases that match TRBD2. CDR1 is SGHVS and CDR2 is FQNEAQ in the germline V gene. The CDR3 consists of 16 residues. The CDR3 bases are TGTGCCAGCAGCTTGTATAGCGGGAGAGTTCAAGAGACCCGGTACTTC. This sequence encodes CASSLYSGRVQETRYF.

This clonotype was recorded a few times. The chain recombines TRBV3-1 with TRBJ2-1, with a tentative D call TRBD2 (5 bases). Germline V gives CDR1 LGHDT, CDR2 YNNKEL (reference sequence). The V and J ends lost 4 bases and 2 bases respectively, with 18 bases between them. This CDR3 contains 17 residues. CDR3 sequence (DNA): TGTGCCAGCAGCCCACTCGGACTGTCTTCCGCCTACAATGAGCAGTTCTTC. It specifies CASSPLGLSSAYNEQFF.

This clonotype has just a few counts. The rearrangement joins TRBV15 to TRBJ1-1; D is ambiguous. Trimming took 3 bases from V and 1 from J, leaving 9 bases between them. The CDR3 is 14 residues long. From germline, CDR1 is LNHNV and CDR2 YYDKDF (reference sequence). The CDR3 nucleotides are TGTGCCACCAGCAGGTGGTTAAAGAACACTGAAGCTTTCTTT. This translates into CATSRWLKNTEAFF. Full variable domain (missing parts from reference TRBV15 and TRBJ1-1): DAMVIQNPRYQVTQFGKPVTLSCSQTLNHNVMYWYQQKSSQAPKLLFHYYDKDFNNEADTPDNFQSRRPNTSFCFLDIRSPGLGDTAMYLCATSRWLKNTEAFFGQGTRLTVV.

This clonotype has a handful of counts. DNA of the CDR3: TGTGGTAGCGGGAGAACCGGGGAGCTGTTTTTT. Amino acid sequence: CGSGRTGELFF. The chain recombines TRBV7-9 with TRBJ2-2; 9 positions match TRBD2. This CDR3 comprises 11 residues. Germline CDR1 reads SEHNR; CDR2 reads FQNEAQ (reference sequence).

The chain combines TRBV6-2 or TRBV6-3 with TRBJ2-7; 13 positions match TRBD2. There are 15 residues in the CDR3. The V gene's germline CDR1 is MNHEY and CDR2 SVGEGT. V was pared by 4 bases and J by 7 bases, with 7 bases of the junction left unmatched. The CDR3 nucleotides are TGTGCCAGCAGTTTAAGGACTAGCGGGAGCGAAGAGCAGTACGTC. Encoded protein: CASSLRTSGSEEQYV.

This rearrangement joins TRBV5-6 to TRBJ2-7, with 8 bases fitting TRBD1. V trimming: 4 bases; J trimming: 2 bases; junction bases outside the gene matches: 5. Germline assignment: CDR1 SGHDT and CDR2 YYEEEE. The CDR3 is 14 residues long. The chain's CDR3 is CASSVTGGPYEQYF. DNA of the CDR3: TGTGCCAGCAGCGTTACAGGGGGGCCCTACGAGCAGTACTTC.

The chain has TRBV10-3 and TRBJ2-1, with 10 bases matching TRBD2. CDR3 size: 14 residues. V lost 11 bases to trimming and J lost 7 bases; unmatched junction nucleotides: 11. Germline assignment: CDR1 ENHRY and CDR2 SYGVKD. CDR3 in DNA: TGTGCCCACAAGGACAGCGGGAGGGCAAATGAGCAGTTCTTC. Translated, it gives CAHKDSGRANEQFF.

The sample holds a few counts of this clonotype. The rearrangement joins TRBV28 to TRBJ2-7; 9 bases map to TRBD2. The CDR3 is 14 amino acids. V lost 7 bases and J lost 2; bases outside the gene matches: 6. Germline CDR1 MDHEN, CDR2 SYDVKM. The CDR3 DNA reads TGTGCCAGCAAGGCGGGAGGGGAGACCTACGAGCAGTACGTC. Its protein is CASKAGGETYEQYV.

V is TRBV12-3 or TRBV12-4 and J is TRBJ1-5; possibly TRBD1 for D (5 bases). CDR3 length: 18 residues. V dropped 3 bases and J dropped 3 bases, with 21 bases sitting between them. CDR3 region: CASSFSRDGRSFNQPQHF. For the CDR3, the DNA is TGTGCCAGCAGTTTCTCGCGGGACGGCAGGTCGTTCAATCAGCCCCAGCATTTT.

This chain joins TRBV5-1 and TRBJ1-5; D possibly corresponds to TRBD1 (5 bases). V lost 2 bases and J lost 1, with 19 bases in between. The CDR3 is 18 amino acids. CDR1 SGHRS and CDR2 YFSETQ come from the germline V gene. The CDR3 loop is CASSLGPGKKGSNQPQHF. The CDR3 DNA reads as TGCGCCAGCAGCTTAGGGCCAGGGAAAAAAGGAAGCAATCAGCCCCAGCATTTT.

The rearrangement links TRBV9 to TRBJ2-1; 9 bases fit TRBD2. The J segment lost 4 bases and the V segment lost 2 bases, leaving 7 bases of the junction unmatched. The CDR3 spans 16 residues. CDR1 SGDLS and CDR2 YYNGEE come from the germline V gene. The CDR3 loop reads CASSVGAGGAYNEQFF. CDR3 nucleotide sequence: TGTGCCAGCAGCGTGGGAGCGGGAGGCGCGTACAATGAGCAGTTCTTC.

CDR3 loop: CASSSPHGGSTEAFF. The CDR3, as DNA: TGTGCCAGCAGTTCCCCCCACGGGGGGAGCACTGAAGCTTTCTTT. The rearrangement joins TRBV28 to TRBJ1-1; possible D gene TRBD1, 5 bases. Germline V gene data show CDR1 as MDHEN and CDR2 as SYDVKM. V dropped 4 bases and J dropped 4 bases, with 16 bases sitting between them. The CDR3 is 15 residues long.

The table lists this clonotype with a few counts. The chain joins TRBV4-1 to TRBJ2-1; no clear D. Trimming pared 4 bases from V and 2 bases from J, leaving 27 bases between. The CDR3 consists of 20 residues. CDR1 and CDR2 from the germline V gene are MGHRA and YSYEKL. This CDR3 is CASSPDRVTASWLPYNEQFF. In DNA, the CDR3 is TGCGCCAGCAGCCCGGACCGAGTGACGGCCTCCTGGTTGCCCTACAATGAGCAGTTCTTC.

The rearrangement joins TRBV14 to TRBJ2-1; a weak D match, TRBD1 (6 bases). CDR1 is SGHDN, CDR2 FVKESK, per germline. V was shortened by 3 bases and J by 4 bases, with 13 bases between the two germline ends. The CDR3 has 15 amino acids. CDR3 DNA sequence: TGTGCCAGCAGCCAGGGGACACCGATTTACAATGAGCAGTTCTTC. Translated: CASSQGTPIYNEQFF.

This rearrangement joins TRBV12-3 or TRBV12-4 to TRBJ2-3; 9 nucleotides agree with TRBD1. Trimming took 3 bases from V and 2 from J; bases not matched to a gene: 3. The CDR3 runs to 15 residues. In DNA, the CDR3 is TGTGCCAGCAGTTTTAGGACAGGGGACACAGATACGCAGTATTTT. Its translation is CASSFRTGDTDTQYF.

The chain has TRBV10-3 and TRBJ1-1; no clear D. The CDR3 loop spans 14 amino acids. Germline V gene sequence: CDR1 ENHRY, CDR2 SYGVKD. V lost 2 bases and J 0 bases, leaving 7 bases between the germline ends. CDR3 protein: CAISEVNLNTEAFF. CDR3 in DNA: TGTGCCATCAGTGAGGTCAACCTGAACACTGAAGCTTTCTTT.

This clonotype was counted at least ten times. The chain uses TRBV27 and TRBJ2-6, with D hard to call. The V gene lost 7 bases and the J gene lost 0 bases, with 4 bases spanning the gap. The CDR3 is made up of 13 amino acids. From germline, CDR1 is MNHEY and CDR2 SMNVEV (reference sequence). The CDR3 loop reads CASTPSGANVLTF. The DNA of the CDR3 is TGTGCCAGCACCCCCTCTGGGGCCAACGTCCTGACTTTC.

This clonotype has just a few counts. The rearrangement uses TRBV12-3 or TRBV12-4 and TRBJ1-1; D gene uncertain. The CDR3 is 13 residues long. The V end lost 3 bases, the J end lost 6 bases, and 11 bases lay between the germline ends. Here the CDR3 DNA reads TGTGCCAGCAGTTTTTCAGGAGTCCCTGAAGCTTTCTTT. Its translation is CASSFSGVPEAFF.